This T cell receptor (beta chain) was sequenced for a study of T-cell memory formation after mild COVID-19. Germline V gene lookup returns CDR1 SGHTA and CDR2 FQGTGA. This CDR3 contains 15 residues. J lost 4 bases, V lost 4 bases, and 9 bases had no gene match. A 5'RACE reaction primed in the constant segment made cDNA libraries of TCR alpha and TCR beta, and these carried sample barcodes and UMIs. TCRdb re-called the 5' RACE reads with MiXCR, one entry per CDR3 protein. This table has about 390,000 distinct CDR3 sequences, approximately 15% appearing once. This chain links TRBV7-3 with TRBJ1-1; 7 positions agree with TRBD1. This clonotype originated in a man aged 18 to 29 who had mild COVID-19 (a few samples of this study predate the infection). Cell type and time point are not known. Sequencing input: PBMCs or a T cell subset sorted from them (not recorded which). Here the CDR3 reads CASSSTAGGSTEAFF. The CDR3 nucleotides are TGTGCCAGCAGCTCGACAGCAGGGGGTAGCACTGAAGCTTTCTTT.